This T cell receptor (beta chain) is from a study of human T cells and chemical hapten exposure. Study-wide context: Mainly, slight library volume differences in the pool made TCR yields vary.

V gave up 6 bases and J gave up 1 base, with 14 bases separating them. The V gene's germline CDR1 is LGHNA and CDR2 YNFKEQ. The CDR3 has 15 amino acids. Using its own MiXCR run on the RACE reads, TCRdb lists one record per CDR3 protein. The data show about 400,000 distinct CDR3 sequences, 6% to 7% seen once. This clonotype was recorded at least ten times. The antigen is not known. Findings and limits, study-wide: The study found that DPC sensitization did not change TCRs above 1 in 1000 frequency.

This sample's time point: patch test 2, 6 weeks after DPC sensitization. Documented treatment: therapeutic diphenylcyclopropenone sensitization with weekly scalp DPC. Drawing of blood took place ahead of applying each patch test. The authors extracted total RNA from unfractionated whole blood. The TCR sequence derives from a woman between 18 and 30 years old with alopecia areata. Some clones in this sample may be carry-over from other donors' samples. The V call is TRBV4-2, the J call TRBJ2-3, with D perhaps TRBD2 (5 bases). Sequenced here: whole blood, sampled in connection with sensitization to the hapten diphenylcyclopropenone (DPC). For the CDR3, the DNA is TGTGCCAGCAGGCTGACGGACTCTCGCACAGATACGCAGTATTTT. Protein product: CASRLTDSRTDTQYF.